The 5 T cell receptor beta chains presented below share a single source sample, sequenced in a study of T cells after yellow fever vaccination. TCRdb used MiXCR to reprocess the 5' RACE reads, holding one entry per CDR3 protein. The table lists approximately 300,000 distinct CDR3 sequences, about 10% of them singletons. The source was CD4+ T cells sorted from PBMCs, collected 45 days after the yellow fever booster vaccination. Source of these receptors: a man aged 18 to 29 who received the YFV17D yellow fever vaccine.

This clonotype was seen only once. The genes are TRBV5-6 and TRBJ1-1; D gene ambiguous. The CDR3 loop spans 14 amino acids. Germline CDR1 is SGHDT and CDR2 is YYEEEE. V was trimmed by 4 bases and J by 1 base, leaving 11 bases between them. CDR3 bases: TGTGCCAGCAGCCTGGACGCGAGGAACACTGAAGCTTTCTTT. It is translated as CASSLDARNTEAFF.

This clonotype was counted only a few times. The rearrangement links TRBV20-1 to TRBJ2-7, with D possibly TRBD2 on 5 matching bases. CDR3 size: 12 residues. Deletions cut 1 base from V and 4 bases from J, with 8 bases between. The germline V gene has CDR1 DFQATT and CDR2 SNEGSKA (reference sequence). CDR3 sequence (DNA): TGCAGTGCTAGAGGGTCGGGGTACGAGCAGTACGTC. It codes for CSARGSGYEQYV.

The chain has TRBV7-9 and TRBJ1-5; tentative D call: TRBD1 (5 bases). The germline V gene encodes CDR1 SEHNR and CDR2 FQNEAQ (reference sequence). There are 13 residues in the CDR3. Trimming cost V 5 bases and J 6 bases, with 11 bases left between them. CDR3 amino acids: CASSGIQGQPQHF. The DNA of the CDR3 is TGTGCCAGCAGCGGGATCCAGGGTCAGCCCCAGCATTTT.

To note about this clonotype: A much larger clonotype is one base distant, so this may be a read error. The chain has TRBV7-3 and TRBJ2-1; 9 bases fit TRBD2. V trimming: 5 bases; J trimming: 7 bases; junction bases outside the gene matches: 3. Germline V gene sequence: CDR1 SGHTA, CDR2 FQGTGA. The CDR3 has 13 amino acids. This chain's CDR3 is CASSASGENEQFF. Here the CDR3 DNA reads TGTGCCAGCAGCGCTAGCGGGGAGAATGAGCAGTTCTTC.

This rearrangement joins TRBV7-2 to TRBJ1-5, with a possible D match to TRBD1 (6 bases). V lost 8 bases, J lost 4 bases, and 12 bases lay in between. The CDR3 totals 13 residues. Germline lookup yields CDR1 SGHTA and CDR2 FQGNSA. The CDR3 sequence: CASAPGDNQPQHF. The CDR3 DNA reads as TGTGCCAGCGCCCCAGGGGATAATCAGCCCCAGCATTTT. Complete variable domain (other parts from reference TRBV7-2 and TRBJ1-5): GAGVSQSPSNKVTEKGKDVELRCDPISGHTALYWYRQSLGQGLEFLIYFQGNSAPDKSGLPSDRFSAERTGGSVSTLTIQRTQQEDSAVYLCASAPGDNQPQHFGDGTRLSIL.